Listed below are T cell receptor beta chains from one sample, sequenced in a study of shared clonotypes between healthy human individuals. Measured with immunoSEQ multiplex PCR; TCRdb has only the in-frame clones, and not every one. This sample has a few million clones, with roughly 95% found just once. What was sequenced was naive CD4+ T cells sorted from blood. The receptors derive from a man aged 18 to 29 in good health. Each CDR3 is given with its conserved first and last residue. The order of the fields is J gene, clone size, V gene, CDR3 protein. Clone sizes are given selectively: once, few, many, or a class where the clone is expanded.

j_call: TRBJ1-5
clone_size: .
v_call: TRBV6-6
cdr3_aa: CASSYPIQGANQPQHF

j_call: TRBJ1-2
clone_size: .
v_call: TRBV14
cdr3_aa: CASSQDQRDLLNYGYTF

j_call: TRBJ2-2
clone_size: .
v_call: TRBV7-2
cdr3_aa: CASSFVGNTGELFF

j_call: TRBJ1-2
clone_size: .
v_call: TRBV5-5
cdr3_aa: CASREEGRTGF

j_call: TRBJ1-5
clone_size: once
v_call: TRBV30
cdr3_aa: CAWDKGFRQPQHF

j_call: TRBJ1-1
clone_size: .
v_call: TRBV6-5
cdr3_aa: CASSTSGSETEAFF

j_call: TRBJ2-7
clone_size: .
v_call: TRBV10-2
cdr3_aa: CASSEGGSGSFYEQYF

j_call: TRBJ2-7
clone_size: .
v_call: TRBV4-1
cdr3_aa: CASSQEIRGLAGYEQYF

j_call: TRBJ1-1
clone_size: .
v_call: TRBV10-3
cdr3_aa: CAIMSKTGTENTEAFF

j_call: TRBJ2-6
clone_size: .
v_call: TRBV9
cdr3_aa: CASSVIGSGANVLTF

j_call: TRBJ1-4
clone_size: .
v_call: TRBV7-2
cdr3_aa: CASSWKASEKLFF

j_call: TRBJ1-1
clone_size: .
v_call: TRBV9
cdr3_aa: CASSVGQGGPMNTEAFF

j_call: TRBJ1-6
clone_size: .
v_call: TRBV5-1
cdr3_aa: CASSRGEEGKALHF

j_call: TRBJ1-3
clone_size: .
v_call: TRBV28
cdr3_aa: CASEPGGSFSGNTIYF

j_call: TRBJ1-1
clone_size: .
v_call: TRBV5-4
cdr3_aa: CASSPGTGGATNTEAFF

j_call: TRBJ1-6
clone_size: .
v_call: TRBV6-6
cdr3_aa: CASGANSPLHF

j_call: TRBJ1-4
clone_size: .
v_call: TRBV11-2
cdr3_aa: CASSLVGDPGEKLFF

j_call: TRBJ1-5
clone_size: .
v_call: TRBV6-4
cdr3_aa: CASSLNRVSNQPQHF

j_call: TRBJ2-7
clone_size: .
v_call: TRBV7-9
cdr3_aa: CASSLGTGISGEQYF